These T cell receptor beta chains were read from a single sample in a study of T cells in Graves' hyperthyroidism and ophthalmopathy. From the multiplex PCR reads, TCRdb called clonotypes with MiXCR, one entry per CDR3 protein. This sample carries under 300,000 distinct CDR3 sequences, around 20% of them seen once, and the ten largest clones take about 60%. Material for sequencing was blood. These TCRs come from a man aged 25-40 years with Graves' ophthalmopathy. Both conserved end residues are part of each CDR3. D genes are given only for firm matches. Rows give clone size only sometimes, using once, few, many, or a class for an expanded clone.

TRBD1	TRBV12-3/TRBV12-4	few	TRBJ2-1	TGTGCCAGCAGTTTGAGGACAGGGGGCTTCCCCAGGCCATATCACAATGAGCAGTTCTTC	CASSLRTGGFPRPYHNEQFF
.	TRBV5-6	few	TRBJ2-3	TGTGCCAGCAGCTTGGCGCCGTCGGGCACAGATACGCAGTATTTT	CASSLAPSGTDTQYF
.	TRBV29-1	.	TRBJ2-1	TGCAGCGTTGAAAACCGGACCGATGGGAGCAATGAGCAGTTCTTC	CSVENRTDGSNEQFF
TRBD1	TRBV2	.	TRBJ2-7	TGTGCCAGCACGCAAGACAGGGGGCAAAACGAGCAGTACTTC	CASTQDRGQNEQYF
TRBD2	TRBV3-1	many	TRBJ2-1	TGTGCCAGCAGCCCGGGACTAGCGGGGCGGTGGGAGCAGTTCTTC	CASSPGLAGRWEQFF
TRBD2	TRBV10-1	few	TRBJ2-3	TGCGCCAGCAGTGAGTCGGGCGGGAGGGCTACAGATACGCAGTATTTT	CASSESGGRATDTQYF
.	TRBV27	many	TRBJ1-1	TGTGCCAGCAGTTTCTCAGGGCCAATGAACACTGAAGCTTTCTTT	CASSFSGPMNTEAFF
.	TRBV5-1	few	TRBJ2-3	TGCGCCAGCAAGCCAGACAACACAGATACGCAGTATTTT	CASKPDNTDTQYF
.	TRBV3-1	many	TRBJ1-2	TGTGCCAGCAGCCAAGGCAAGGGGGGCGCTTCGAGCTATGGCTACACCTTC	CASSQGKGGASSYGYTF
.	TRBV5-1	.	TRBJ2-7	TGCGCCAGCAGCCCGGCGGAGCCTACCTACGAGCAGTACTTC	CASSPAEPTYEQYF
TRBD2	TRBV11-1	.	TRBJ2-1	TGTGCCAGCAGCTTAGGACTAGCGGGAGCGGTCTACAATGAGCAGTTCTTC	CASSLGLAGAVYNEQFF
TRBD1	TRBV27	.	TRBJ2-7	TGTGCCAGCGCCGGGACAGGGAGGAACGAGCAGTACTTC	CASAGTGRNEQYF
TRBD1	TRBV11-2	many	TRBJ2-7	TGTGCCAGCAGCTTATCACCAAGGACAGGGAACTACGAGCAGTACTTC	CASSLSPRTGNYEQYF
TRBD1	TRBV20-1	.	TRBJ1-6	TGCAGTGCCCGGACAGGCGGCTATAATTCACCCCTCCACTTT	CSARTGGYNSPLHF
.	TRBV2	.	TRBJ2-1	TGTGCCGGCACTTTCTCGGGTGAGCAGTTCTTC	CAGTFSGEQFF
.	TRBV10-3	.	TRBJ1-2	TGTGCCATCCACGAGGGGAGCTATGGCTACACCTTC	CAIHEGSYGYTF
.	TRBV19	.	TRBJ1-5	TGTGCCAGTAGCCCCAGGGGCAGCGAGAACCAGCCCCAGCATTTT	CASSPRGSENQPQHF
.	TRBV7-8	few	TRBJ1-1	TGTGCCAGCAGCCCCTACGGGGAAGGGGCTTTCTTT	CASSPYGEGAFF
.	TRBV20-1	few	TRBJ2-1	TGCAGTGCTAGAGATCTGGGGTATGAGCAGTTCTTC	CSARDLGYEQFF
.	TRBV19	.	TRBJ2-2	TGTGCCAGTAGTACAAGGACGGAAGGATTTAACACCGGGGAGCTGTTTTTT	CASSTRTEGFNTGELFF
.	TRBV28	few	TRBJ1-6	TGTGCCGGGGGGTATTCACCCCTCCACTTT	CAGGYSPLHF
.	TRBV24-1	few	TRBJ1-1	TGTGCCACCAGTGATTTGCAAACAACAGGGATTCGCTTTCGAGGAGCTTTCTTT	CATSDLQTTGIRFRGAFF
.	TRBV9	.	TRBJ1-3	TGTGCCAGCAGCTCTAAGACCCCTGGAAACACCATATATTTT	CASSSKTPGNTIYF
.	TRBV9	.	TRBJ1-1	TGTGCCAGCAGTAAAGACAGTTACACTGAAGCTTTCTTT	CASSKDSYTEAFF
TRBD2	TRBV20-1	many	TRBJ2-2	TGCAGTGCTAGAGAACCGGGACTAGCGGGAGGCGCGAACACCGGGGAGCTGTTTTTT	CSAREPGLAGGANTGELFF
TRBD2	TRBV2	.	TRBJ2-1	TGTGCCAGCATAGATCGGGGCGGGAGGTCCTACAATGAGCAGTTCTTC	CASIDRGGRSYNEQFF